This T cell receptor beta chain derives from a study of T cell responses to AZD1222 COVID-19 vaccine. Study-level results: White British ancestry dominated among donors, who included more females, and clonal diversity was possibly underestimated.

A remark on this clone: What it binds is unknown.

Data came from immunoSEQ multiplex PCR; TCRdb stores just in-frame clones and leaves some out. Here the sample spans some 150,000 clones, 85% to 95% being singletons. This CDR3 spans 15 amino acids. CDR1 and CDR2 from the germline V gene are SGHRS and YFSETQ. V dropped 2 bases and J dropped 5; count of bases not matched to a gene: 4. The sequence came from an adult in good health. Sequencing was performed on peripheral blood, taken on day 0 of AZD1222 vaccination. V usage is TRBV5-1 and J usage is TRBJ1-6; 7 nucleotides match TRBD1. CDR3 DNA sequence: TGCGCCAGCAGCTTATCCGACAGGGATAATTCACCCCTCCACTTT. It translates to CASSLSDRDNSPLHF. The complete variable domain, with remaining parts taken from reference TRBV5-1 and TRBJ1-6, reads KAGVTQTPRYLIKTRGQQVTLSCSPISGHRSVSWYQQTPGQGLQFLFEYFSETQRNKGNFPGRFSGRQFSNSRSEMNVSTLELGDSALYLCASSLSDRDNSPLHFGNGTRLTVT.